Below, 27 T cell receptor beta chains from the same sample are listed, as sequenced in a study of OX40 agonist ivuxolimab in advanced cancers. The receptor library was made with the immunoSEQ multiplex PCR assay. The table comes from immuneACCESS by way of TCRdb, which keeps in-frame sequences with V and J called. Part of the clones is missing from these tables; in studies checked, under half for an unresolved V gene and the rest for unknown reasons. Recorded for this sample are fewer than 80,000 clones; 86% of them occurred a single time. Of the sample, about 1.2% falls within the top ten clones. Sequencing was performed on CD4+ or CD8+ T cells sorted from blood, taken in a trial of the OX40 agonist ivuxolimab. The source of these receptors is an adult with an advanced solid tumor such as melanoma, head and neck, liver or kidney cancer.

The V call is TRBV5-1, the J call TRBJ1-1, with TRBD1 as a possible D gene (5 bases). The CDR3 loop spans 15 amino acids. Germline V gives CDR1 SGHRS, CDR2 YFSETQ. Trimming shortened V by 2 bases and J by 4 bases, and 15 bases separated the two germline ends. In nucleotides, the CDR3 is TGCGCCAGCAGCTTTCGGGGGAGCGTGAGCACTGAAGCTTTCTTT. It codes for CASSFRGSVSTEAFF. The complete variable domain, with remaining parts taken from reference TRBV5-1 and TRBJ1-1, reads KAGVTQTPRYLIKTRGQQVTLSCSPISGHRSVSWYQQTPGQGLQFLFEYFSETQRNKGNFPGRFSGRQFSNSRSEMNVSTLELGDSALYLCASSFRGSVSTEAFFGQGTRLTVV.

The chain employs TRBV5-5 and TRBJ2-3; 8 bases line up with TRBD1. The length of the CDR3 is 17 residues. Germline values: CDR1 SGHKS, CDR2 YYEKEE (reference sequence). V lost 0 bases and J lost 4; bases outside the gene matches: 10. As DNA, the CDR3 is TGTGCCAGCAGCTTGGGCGGCGGCAGGGGGCAAGCAGATACGCAGTATTTT. Amino acids: CASSLGGGRGQADTQYF. Based on the CDR3 plus reference TRBV5-5 and TRBJ2-3, the full variable domain is DAGVTQSPTHLIKTRGQQVTLRCSPISGHKSVSWYQQVLGQGPQFIFQYYEKEERGRGNFPDRFSARQFPNYSSELNVNALLLGDSALYLCASSLGGGRGQADTQYFGPGTRLTVL.

The rearrangement links TRBV7-8 to TRBJ1-5, with a weak D call TRBD1 (5 bases). Germline values: CDR1 SGHVS, CDR2 FQNEAQ. The ends were cut back, 3 bases at V and 1 base at J, with 13 bases in the middle. The CDR3 is 16 amino acids. The CDR3, as DNA: TGTGCCAGCAGCTTTGGGGGATCTGTGAGCAATCAGCCCCAGCATTTT. It encodes CASSFGGSVSNQPQHF.

In this sample, this clone turned up a few times. The J gene is TRBJ1-1, the V gene TRBV18; no clear D. V gave up 4 bases and J gave up 1 base, with 10 bases separating them. This CDR3 spans 14 amino acids. Germline V CDR1 and CDR2: KGHSH, LQKENI. DNA for the CDR3: TGTGCCAGCTCACAGATCGAGGGGAACACTGAAGCTTTCTTT. Translated: CASSQIEGNTEAFF. Using reference TRBV18 and TRBJ1-1 for the parts outside the CDR3, the full variable domain is NAGVMQNPRHLVRRRGQEARLRCSPMKGHSHVYWYRQLPEEGLKFMVYLQKENIIDESGMPKERFSAEFPKEGPSILRIQQVVRGDSAAYFCASSQIEGNTEAFFGQGTRLTVV.

J is TRBJ1-2 and V is TRBV11-2; D uncertain. This CDR3 has 14 residues. Deletions cut 0 bases from V and 1 base from J, with 6 bases between. CDR1 and CDR2 (germline): SGHAT, FQNNGV. CDR3 sequence: CASSLDRNNYGYTF. The CDR3 bases are TGTGCCAGCAGCTTAGACCGCAATAACTATGGCTACACCTTC.

There are a few counts of this clone. V is TRBV9 and J is TRBJ1-6; TRBD1 aligns across 7 bases. With V trimmed by 5 bases and J by 8 bases, 10 bases remained unmatched. Germline V CDR1 and CDR2: SGDLS, YYNGEE. This CDR3 contains 15 residues. CDR3 nucleotides: TGTGCCAGCAGTTTCACAGGGGCCAGCGATTCACCCCTCCACTTT. Encoded protein: CASSFTGASDSPLHF.

This clone was observed once. V is TRBV4-1 and J is TRBJ2-5; 11 nucleotides line up with TRBD2. J gave up 7 bases and V 0 bases, and 4 bases lay outside the gene matches. CDR1 is MGHRA, CDR2 YSYEKL, per germline. The CDR3 loop spans 15 amino acids. CDR3 nucleotide sequence: TGCGCCAGCAGCCAAGATTTGGGACTAGCGGTGACCCAGTACTTC. Translated, it gives CASSQDLGLAVTQYF.

The genes are TRBV19 and TRBJ1-2; 9 nucleotides agree with TRBD1. The CDR3 totals 15 residues. Trimming removed 6 bases from V and 2 bases from J; junction bases left unmatched: 7. Germline V lookup: CDR1 LNHDA, CDR2 SQIVND (reference sequence). The CDR3 is CASRKTGTGNYGYTF. In DNA, the CDR3 is TGTGCCAGTAGGAAAACCGGGACAGGGAACTATGGCTACACCTTC.

The rearrangement links TRBV5-1 to TRBJ2-5; 7 nucleotides agree with TRBD2. The germline V gene has CDR1 SGHRS and CDR2 YFSETQ. The CDR3 contains 15 residues. V was pared by 0 bases and J by 5 bases, with 7 bases of the junction left unmatched. The CDR3 here is CASSLAGGSGETQYF. The CDR3 nucleotides are TGCGCCAGCAGCTTGGCGGGTGGTAGCGGGGAGACCCAGTACTTC.

This clone has just one count. This CDR3 is CASRRTGGYNEQFF. The CDR3 DNA sequence: TGTGCCAGCAGGAGGACAGGGGGCTACAATGAGCAGTTCTTC. The rearrangement joins TRBV2 to TRBJ2-1; the match to TRBD1 covers 10 bases. Trimming at V came to 6 bases and at J to 3 bases, leaving 2 bases not matched to a gene. Per germline, CDR1 SNHLY and CDR2 FYNNEI. This CDR3 is 14 amino acids long. The full variable domain, completed using reference TRBV2 and TRBJ2-1, is EPEVTQTPSHQVTQMGQEVILRCVPISNHLYFYWYRQILGQKVEFLVSFYNNEISEKSEIFDDQFSVERPDGSNFTLKIRSTKLEDSAMYFCASRRTGGYNEQFFGPGTRLTVL.

The rearrangement joins TRBV18 to TRBJ2-1; D tentatively fits TRBD1 or TRBD2 (5 bases each). Germline V gene lookup returns CDR1 KGHSH and CDR2 LQKENI. V dropped 3 bases and J dropped 6 bases, with 15 bases sitting between them. CDR3 length: 15 amino acids. CDR3 sequence: CASSPLGDAINEQFF. The CDR3 DNA sequence: TGTGCCAGCTCACCTTTGGGGGACGCCATCAATGAGCAGTTCTTC.

This chain connects TRBV4-1 to TRBJ1-6, with D possibly matching TRBD1 (5 bases). CDR1 and CDR2 from the germline V gene are MGHRA and YSYEKL. V lost 1 base, J lost 7 bases, and 17 bases lay in between. The CDR3 covers 17 residues. CDR3 in amino acids: CASSQAAGRERNSPLHF. In DNA form, the CDR3 reads TGCGCCAGCAGCCAAGCGGCCGGCAGGGAGAGAAATTCACCCCTCCACTTT.

The chain joins TRBV2 to TRBJ1-1; tentatively, D is TRBD1 (5 bases). Germline V CDR1 and CDR2: SNHLY, FYNNEI. Trimming left V 0 bases short and J 1 base short, with 15 bases between. The CDR3 contains 17 residues. CDR3 sequence: CASSEALGGGENTEAFF. The DNA of the CDR3 is TGTGCCAGCAGTGAAGCGCTTGGGGGGGGTGAGAACACTGAAGCTTTCTTT.

This chain uses TRBV28 with TRBJ2-5; either TRBD1 or TRBD2 may supply D (5 bases each). The CDR3 spans 16 residues. The germline V gene has CDR1 MDHEN and CDR2 SYDVKM. Trimming removed 5 bases at V and 4 bases at J, with 20 bases between. In DNA, the CDR3 is TGTGCCAGCAGTATACCAGGTGGGGGTGGAGGAGAGACCCAGTACTTC. It codes for CASSIPGGGGGETQYF.

This clone was found once. The chain combines TRBV2 with TRBJ1-5, with D hard to call. V dropped 7 bases and J dropped 0 bases, with 7 bases sitting between them. From germline, CDR1 is SNHLY and CDR2 FYNNEI. The CDR3 is 13 residues long. The CDR3 sequence: CASKRDSNQPQHF. DNA of the CDR3: TGTGCCAGCAAAAGGGATAGCAATCAGCCCCAGCATTTT.

The gene calls are TRBV5-8 and TRBJ2-7; D possibly corresponds to TRBD2 (6 bases). The CDR3 runs to 14 residues. CDR1 is SGHTS and CDR2 is YDEGEE in the germline V gene. Trimming took 4 bases from V and 0 from J, leaving 11 bases between them. CDR3 in amino acids: CASSAGPFSYEQYF. In DNA, the CDR3 is TGTGCCAGCAGCGCGGGACCCTTCTCCTACGAGCAGTACTTC.

The genes are TRBV5-1 and TRBJ1-2, with no clear D. CDR3 length: 14 amino acids. The V gene's germline CDR1 is SGHRS and CDR2 YFSETQ. V was pared by 6 bases and J by 2 bases, with 14 bases between. This chain's CDR3 is CASTLEPSNYGYTF. The CDR3 DNA follows: TGCGCCAGCACACTCGAACCATCCAACTATGGCTACACCTTC.

This clone has just a few counts. J is TRBJ1-2 and V is TRBV6-5; 7 bases are shared with TRBD1. This CDR3 region has 13 residues. The germline V gene encodes CDR1 MNHEY and CDR2 SVGAGI. The junction had 5 bases not matched to a gene; V was cut back by 6 bases and J by 4 bases. The CDR3 is CASRETGFYGYTF. The CDR3 nucleotides read TGTGCCAGCAGGGAGACAGGGTTCTATGGCTACACCTTC.

There are a few counts of this clone. This rearrangement joins TRBV30 to TRBJ2-1; 8 bases agree with TRBD1. CDR1 and CDR2 from the germline V gene are GTSNPN and SVGIG (reference sequence). There are 12 residues in the CDR3. V shed 0 bases, J shed 9 bases, and the junction held 1 base outside the gene matches. CDR3 sequence: CAWSVQGGEQFF. For the CDR3, the DNA is TGTGCCTGGAGTGTACAGGGGGGTGAGCAGTTCTTC.

This chain joins TRBV9 and TRBJ1-1; D may be TRBD1 (6 bases). In germline, CDR1 is SGDLS, CDR2 YYNGEE. With 4 bases removed from V and 2 bases from J, the gap between germline ends came to 18 bases. There are 16 residues in the CDR3. CDR3: CASSPQGPTGNTEAFF. The CDR3 nucleotides are TGTGCCAGCAGCCCCCAGGGGCCAACCGGAAACACTGAAGCTTTCTTT.

The chain recombines TRBV7-8 with TRBJ2-7; possible D gene TRBD1, 6 bases. Germline CDR1 reads SGHVS; CDR2 reads FQNEAQ. V lost 3 bases to trimming and J lost 4 bases, with 16 bases between them. CDR3 length equals 15 residues. The CDR3 nucleotides are TGTGCCAGCAGCTTGAACAGGGCCCAGTTTTACGAGCAGTACTTC. Translation gives CASSLNRAQFYEQYF.

The rearrangement joins TRBV11-2 to TRBJ1-5, with D possibly being TRBD1 (5 bases). Per germline, CDR1 SGHAT and CDR2 FQNNGV. The V end was cut by 1 base, the J end by 6 bases, with 10 bases between. The CDR3 loop spans 14 amino acids. The CDR3 protein is CASSLGRAGQPQHF. DNA of the CDR3: TGTGCCAGCAGCTTAGGCAGGGCCGGTCAGCCCCAGCATTTT.

The chain carries TRBV25-1 and TRBJ1-1, with D unresolved. The germline gives CDR1 MGHDK, CDR2 SYGVNS. V shed 6 bases and J shed 4 bases, with 15 bases lying between them. The CDR3 has 14 amino acids. DNA of the CDR3: TGTGCCAGCAGCCCTAGAGGGCGGTCCACTGAAGCTTTCTTT. Translation gives CASSPRGRSTEAFF. Drawing the rest from reference TRBV25-1 and TRBJ1-1, the complete variable domain is EADIYQTPRYLVIGTGKKITLECSQTMGHDKMYWYQQDPGMELHLIHYSYGVNSTEKGDLSSESTVSRIRTEHFPLTLESARPSHTSQYLCASSPRGRSTEAFFGQGTRLTVV.

The chain employs TRBV7-2 and TRBJ1-3; D not certain. This CDR3 region has 16 residues. CDR1 is SGHTA and CDR2 is FQGNSA in the germline V gene. V was pared by 1 base and J by 1 base, with 11 bases between. CDR3: CASSLGIPESGNTIYF. The CDR3 nucleotides are TGTGCCAGCAGCTTAGGTATCCCGGAATCTGGAAACACCATATATTTT.

Details on this clone: One junction end disagrees with the germline gene, perhaps due to a read error. The chain combines TRBV11-2 with TRBJ2-3; perhaps TRBD1 as D (6 bases). The germline CDR1 and CDR2 sequences are SGHAT and FQNNGV. The CDR3 sequence is 16 residues long. The CDR3: CASSVDRRGRTDTQYF. The DNA for the CDR3 is TGTGCCAGCAGCGTAGACCGCAGGGGACGCACAGATACGCAGTATTTT.

The V and J genes are TRBV18 and TRBJ2-5; D perhaps matches TRBD1 (6 bases). Looked up from germline, CDR1 is KGHSH and CDR2 is LQKENI. The V end lost 5 bases, the J end lost 1 base, and 11 bases lay between the germline ends. The CDR3 is 14 residues long. The CDR3 region has the DNA TGTGCCAGCTCAGCGGACAGTCTCCAAGAGACCCAGTACTTC. Amino acids: CASSADSLQETQYF.

This chain joins TRBV6-5 and TRBJ2-7; 11 bases are shared with TRBD2. The CDR3 sequence is 15 residues long. Germline CDR1 MNHEY, CDR2 SVGAGI. Germline trimming cut 6 bases from V and 0 bases from J; bases unmatched to any gene: 4. The CDR3 region is CASRSSGGSSYEQYF. Written as DNA, the CDR3 is TGTGCCAGCAGGTCTAGCGGGGGGAGCTCCTACGAGCAGTACTTC.